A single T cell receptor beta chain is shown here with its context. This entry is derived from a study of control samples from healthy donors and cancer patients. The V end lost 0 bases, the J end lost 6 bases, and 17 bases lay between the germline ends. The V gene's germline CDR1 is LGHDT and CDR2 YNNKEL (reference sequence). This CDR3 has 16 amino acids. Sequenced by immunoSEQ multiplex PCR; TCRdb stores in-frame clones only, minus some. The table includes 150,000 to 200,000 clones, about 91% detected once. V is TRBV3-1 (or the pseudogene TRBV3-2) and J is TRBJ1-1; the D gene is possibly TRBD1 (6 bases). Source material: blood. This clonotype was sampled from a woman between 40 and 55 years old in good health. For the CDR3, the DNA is TGTGCCAGCAGCCAAGATTTGGGGGCCGACCAACCTGAAGCTTTCTTT. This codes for CASSQDLGADQPEAFF.